Listed below are T cell receptor beta chains from one sample, sequenced in a study of blood T cell repertoires in COVID-19. The repertoire was sequenced with immunoSEQ multiplex PCR; TCRdb's copy has only in-frame clones and lacks some. The table includes 90,000 to 95,000 clones, more than 70% detected once. The sample consisted of peripheral blood. The receptors were sampled from a woman at least 80 years old with active COVID-19. Both conserved end residues are part of each CDR3. D genes are given only for firm matches. The listing skips clone size in some rows; elsewhere it reads once, few, many or a size class.

D	V	J	size	CDR3	DNA
TRBD2	TRBV28	TRBJ2-4	NA	CATLSGRAPIPLAKNIQYF	TGTGCCACCTTGAGCGGGAGGGCCCCTATTCCGCTAGCCAAAAACATTCAGTACTTC
TRBD1	TRBV27	TRBJ2-5	NA	CASRLQGAETQYF	TGTGCCAGCAGACTACAGGGGGCAGAGACCCAGTACTTC
NA	TRBV12-3/TRBV12-4	TRBJ1-5	NA	CASFGGGIQPQHF	TGTGCCAGCTTTGGGGGGGGGATTCAGCCCCAGCATTTT
TRBD1	TRBV20-1	TRBJ1-1	NA	CSASRSGGGSLAEAFF	TGCAGTGCTAGTCGGTCAGGGGGCGGATCTTTGGCTGAAGCTTTCTTT
NA	TRBV7-2	TRBJ1-2	NA	CASSHGGARGYGYTF	TGTGCCAGCAGTCATGGGGGGGCGAGGGGTTATGGCTACACCTTC
NA	TRBV18	TRBJ2-6	NA	CASSPSSGANVLTF	TGTGCCAGCTCACCGTCATCTGGGGCCAACGTCCTGACTTTC
NA	TRBV12-3/TRBV12-4	TRBJ1-6	NA	CASRRTGGSPLHF	TGTGCCAGCAGACGGACGGGGGGATCACCCCTCCACTTT
NA	TRBV30	TRBJ2-7	NA	CAWSASYEQYF	TGTGCCTGGAGTGCTTCCTACGAGCAGTACTTC
TRBD1	TRBV5-5	TRBJ2-7	once	CASSRGQGGYEQYF	TGTGCCAGCAGCCGGGGACAGGGCGGCTACGAGCAGTACTTC
TRBD2	TRBV28	TRBJ2-1	once	CASSQTSGSYNEQFF	TGTGCCAGCAGTCAAACTAGCGGCTCCTACAATGAGCAGTTCTTC
TRBD1	TRBV9	TRBJ2-5	NA	CASSARQGWETQYF	TGTGCCAGCAGCGCCCGACAGGGGTGGGAGACCCAGTACTTC
TRBD2	TRBV2	TRBJ2-1	NA	CASSVLAVNNEQFF	TGTGCCAGCAGTGTTCTAGCGGTGAACAATGAGCAGTTCTTC
NA	TRBV6-2/TRBV6-3	TRBJ1-5	few	CASSYGWRGSNQPQHF	TGTGCCAGCAGTTACGGATGGCGAGGGAGCAATCAGCCCCAGCATTTT
TRBD1	TRBV5-1	TRBJ1-3	NA	CASSFGTGGSSGNTIYF	TGCGCCAGCAGCTTTGGGACAGGGGGCAGCTCTGGAAACACCATATATTTT
TRBD1	TRBV28	TRBJ2-5	NA	CASSLGTGVLEETQYF	TGTGCCAGCAGTTTGGGGACAGGGGTACTTGAGGAGACCCAGTACTTC
NA	TRBV28	TRBJ1-1	NA	CASRPQVNTEAFF	TGTGCCAGCAGGCCCCAGGTGAACACTGAAGCTTTCTTT
TRBD2	TRBV24-1	TRBJ2-1	once	CATSDWTSGRGSNEQFF	TGTGCCACCAGTGACTGGACTAGCGGGAGAGGATCCAATGAGCAGTTCTTC
NA	TRBV7-9	TRBJ2-1	NA	CASSLPPDEQFF	TGTGCCAGCAGCTTACCCCCGGATGAGCAGTTCTTC
NA	TRBV10-3	TRBJ1-5	NA	CAISDRYQPQHF	TGTGCCATCAGTGACAGGTATCAGCCCCAGCATTTT
TRBD1	TRBV28	TRBJ1-6	NA	CASRPRQGRSSPLHF	TGTGCCAGCAGGCCCCGACAGGGTAGATCTTCACCCCTCCACTTT
TRBD1	TRBV9	TRBJ1-2	once	CASSATWTGGNGYTF	TGTGCCAGCAGCGCTACTTGGACAGGGGGGAATGGCTACACCTTC
NA	TRBV19	TRBJ2-5	NA	CASSIRGDETQYF	TGTGCCAGTAGTATCAGGGGAGACGAGACCCAGTACTTC
NA	TRBV4-1	TRBJ1-4	NA	CASSQPDRYATNEKLFF	TGCGCCAGCAGCCAACCTGACAGATATGCAACTAATGAAAAACTGTTTTTT
NA	TRBV7-2	TRBJ2-7	NA	CASSLGPPTYEQYF	TGTGCCAGCAGCTTAGGCCCGCCCACATACGAGCAGTACTTC
TRBD2	TRBV5-6	TRBJ2-5	NA	CASSLLGQREEETQYF	TGTGCCAGCAGCTTGCTCGGCCAGCGGGAAGAGGAGACCCAGTACTTC
NA	TRBV10-3	TRBJ1-5	NA	CAISPGLSNQPQHF	TGTGCCATCAGTCCCGGACTGAGCAATCAGCCCCAGCATTTT
TRBD2	TRBV3-1/TRBV3-2	TRBJ2-1	NA	CASSPPWGGRTHLTYNEQFF	TGTGCCAGCAGCCCCCCCTGGGGCGGGAGGACACACTTAACCTACAATGAGCAGTTCTTC
NA	TRBV15	TRBJ2-3	NA	CATSRVRLSSTDTQYF	TGTGCCACCAGCAGAGTGCGACTATCTAGCACAGATACGCAGTATTTT
TRBD2	TRBV19	TRBJ2-1	NA	CASSIMGGLGVEQFF	TGTGCCAGTAGTATAATGGGGGGACTAGGAGTTGAGCAGTTCTTC
TRBD1	TRBV7-2	TRBJ1-5	NA	CASSPGQGNQPQHF	TGTGCCAGCAGCCCGGGACAGGGGAATCAGCCCCAGCATTTT
NA	TRBV6-1	TRBJ2-5	NA	CASSEPVEETQYF	TGTGCCAGCAGTGAGCCGGTGGAAGAGACCCAGTACTTC
TRBD1	TRBV19	TRBJ1-5	once	CASEPGQGIQPQHF	TGTGCCAGCGAACCGGGACAGGGGATTCAGCCCCAGCATTTT
TRBD1	TRBV6-2/TRBV6-3	TRBJ1-5	NA	CASSKTGGGQPQHF	TGTGCCAGCAGCAAGACAGGGGGAGGTCAGCCCCAGCATTTT
NA	TRBV6-5	TRBJ2-1	NA	CASVRGSVYNEQFF	TGTGCCAGCGTTAGGGGGAGTGTATACAATGAGCAGTTCTTC
TRBD2	TRBV30	TRBJ2-3	NA	CAWSVPGLAGGTDTQYF	TGTGCCTGGAGTGTACCCGGACTAGCGGGAGGGACAGATACGCAGTATTTT
TRBD2	TRBV11-2	TRBJ2-1	NA	CASRPTLAGVSKDEQFF	TGTGCCAGCAGGCCGACTCTAGCGGGAGTCTCTAAAGATGAGCAGTTCTTC
NA	TRBV7-8	TRBJ2-3	NA	CASSAQEGLTDTQYF	TGTGCCAGCAGCGCCCAGGAGGGTCTCACGGATACGCAGTATTTT
NA	TRBV10-3	TRBJ2-2	NA	CAIRSTGGLTGELFF	TGTGCCATCAGGTCCACTGGGGGACTTACCGGGGAGCTGTTTTTT
TRBD2	TRBV6-2/TRBV6-3	TRBJ2-1	NA	CASSFSGTSIDEQFF	TGTGCCAGCAGTTTTTCCGGGACTAGCATCGATGAGCAGTTCTTC
NA	TRBV2	TRBJ1-5	NA	CASSWGTYSNQPQHF	TGTGCCAGCAGCTGGGGGACTTATAGCAATCAGCCCCAGCATTTT
NA	TRBV30	TRBJ2-1	NA	CAWSVVLNEQFF	TGTGCCTGGAGTGTTGTTCTCAATGAGCAGTTCTTC
TRBD2	TRBV27	TRBJ2-7	NA	CASSLFGVAGTAYEQYF	TGTGCCAGCAGTTTATTTGGCGTAGCGGGAACAGCCTACGAGCAGTACTTC
TRBD1	TRBV4-2	TRBJ2-1	once	CASSRRLIPQGAQGPEQFF	TGTGCCAGCAGCCGCCGCCTGATACCACAGGGGGCGCAGGGTCCTGAGCAGTTCTTC
NA	TRBV7-9	TRBJ2-4	NA	CASSPSQGDIWNIQYF	TGTGCCAGCAGCCCTAGTCAGGGTGACATTTGGAACATTCAGTACTTC
NA	TRBV6-2/TRBV6-3	TRBJ2-2	NA	CASSFNSRGISGELFF	TGTGCCAGCAGTTTTAACTCTCGGGGTATTTCCGGGGAGCTGTTTTTT
NA	TRBV28	TRBJ2-7	NA	CASSLFLYEQYF	NA
TRBD1	TRBV5-1	TRBJ2-2	NA	CASSDTGGTGELFF	TGCGCCAGCAGCGACACAGGGGGCACCGGGGAGCTGTTTTTT
TRBD1	TRBV6-5	TRBJ1-1	NA	CASRRGRGGGTEAFF	TGTGCCAGCCGCAGGGGGCGGGGCGGCGGCACTGAAGCTTTCTTT
TRBD2	TRBV10-3	TRBJ2-3	once	CAMRAGGASTDTQYF	TGTGCCATGAGGGCGGGAGGGGCTAGCACAGATACGCAGTATTTT
TRBD1	TRBV7-2	TRBJ2-7	NA	CASTRDRVYEQYF	TGTGCCAGCACCCGGGACAGGGTCTACGAGCAGTACTTC
NA	TRBV24-1	TRBJ2-3	NA	CATSDPGQSTDTQYF	TGTGCCACCAGTGATCCGGGACAAAGCACAGATACGCAGTATTTT
NA	TRBV5-1	TRBJ1-1	NA	CASSPRGNTEAFF	TGCGCCAGCAGCCCCCGGGGGAACACTGAAGCTTTCTTT
TRBD2	TRBV19	TRBJ2-3	NA	CASSIGRRAGGDTQYF	TGTGCCAGTAGTATTGGGCGGCGAGCGGGGGGAGATACGCAGTATTTT
NA	TRBV6-4	TRBJ2-3	NA	CASITQYF	TGTGCCAGTATTACGCAGTATTTT
TRBD2	TRBV9	TRBJ2-1	NA	CASSVALAGATGYNEQFF	TGTGCCAGCAGCGTAGCGCTAGCGGGAGCAACCGGGTACAATGAGCAGTTCTTC